The source of this T cell receptor beta chain is a study of early stage breast cancer tumors. Assay: immunoSEQ multiplex PCR; the TCRdb copy retains only in-frame clones and omits some. The table shows some 30,000 clones, with almost 75% occurring only once. Germline lookup yields CDR1 ENHRY and CDR2 SYGVKD. CDR3 size: 19 residues. With V trimmed by 6 bases and J by 2 bases, 19 bases remained unmatched. Sequencing was performed on breast tumor tissue. This clonotype was obtained from a person in their thirties with breast cancer. This chain links TRBV10-3 with TRBJ1-5, with TRBD1 matching 7 bases. The CDR3: CAIRNARGQARWGNQPQHF. In DNA form, the CDR3 reads TGTGCCATCAGAAACGCCCGAGGACAGGCTCGGTGGGGCAATCAGCCCCAGCATTTT.